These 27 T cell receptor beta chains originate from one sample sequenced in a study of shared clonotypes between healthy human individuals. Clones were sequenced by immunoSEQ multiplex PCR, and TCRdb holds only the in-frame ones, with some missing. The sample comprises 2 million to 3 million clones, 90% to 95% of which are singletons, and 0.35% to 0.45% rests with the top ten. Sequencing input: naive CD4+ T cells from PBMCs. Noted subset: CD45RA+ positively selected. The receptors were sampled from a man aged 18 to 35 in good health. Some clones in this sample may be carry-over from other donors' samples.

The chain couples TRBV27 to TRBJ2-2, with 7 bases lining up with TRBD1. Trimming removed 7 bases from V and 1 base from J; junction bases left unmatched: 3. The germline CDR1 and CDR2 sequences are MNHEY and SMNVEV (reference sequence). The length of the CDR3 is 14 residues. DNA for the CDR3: TGTGCCAGCACGGGACAGATGAACACCGGGGAGCTGTTTTTT. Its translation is CASTGQMNTGELFF.

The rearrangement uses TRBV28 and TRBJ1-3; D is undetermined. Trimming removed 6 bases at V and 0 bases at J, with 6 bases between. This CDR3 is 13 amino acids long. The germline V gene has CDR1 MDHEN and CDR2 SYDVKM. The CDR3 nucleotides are TGTGCCAGCAGGGCGGGCTCTGGAAACACCATATATTTT. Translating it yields CASRAGSGNTIYF. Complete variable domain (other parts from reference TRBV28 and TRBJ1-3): DVKVTQSSRYLVKRTGEKVFLECVQDMDHENMFWYRQDPGLGLRLIYFSYDVKMKEKGDIPEGYSVSREKKERFSLILESASTNQTSMYLCASRAGSGNTIYFGEGSWLTVV.

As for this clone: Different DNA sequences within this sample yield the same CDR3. The DNA of the CDR3 is TGTGCCAGCAGACCCGGGACAGGGCCCTACGAGCAGTACTTC. This sequence encodes CASRPGTGPYEQYF. The chain joins TRBV28 to TRBJ2-7; 9 positions agree with TRBD1. V lost 6 bases to trimming and J lost 2 bases; unmatched junction nucleotides: 5. Germline assignment: CDR1 MDHEN and CDR2 SYDVKM. This CDR3 is 14 amino acids long.

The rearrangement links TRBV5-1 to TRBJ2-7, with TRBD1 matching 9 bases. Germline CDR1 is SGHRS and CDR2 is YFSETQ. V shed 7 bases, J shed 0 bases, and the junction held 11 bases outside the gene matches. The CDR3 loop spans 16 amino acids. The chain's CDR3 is CASYWGDRGISYEQYF. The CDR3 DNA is TGCGCCAGCTATTGGGGTGACAGGGGGATCTCCTACGAGCAGTACTTC. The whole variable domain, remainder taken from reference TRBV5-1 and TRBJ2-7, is KAGVTQTPRYLIKTRGQQVTLSCSPISGHRSVSWYQQTPGQGLQFLFEYFSETQRNKGNFPGRFSGRQFSNSRSEMNVSTLELGDSALYLCASYWGDRGISYEQYFGPGTRLTVT.

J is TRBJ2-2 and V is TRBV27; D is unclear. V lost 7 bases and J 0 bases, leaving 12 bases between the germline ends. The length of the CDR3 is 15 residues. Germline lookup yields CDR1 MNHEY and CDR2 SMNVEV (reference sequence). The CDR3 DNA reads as TGTGCCAGCAAAAAACCGGGTACGAACACCGGGGAGCTGTTTTTT. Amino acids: CASKKPGTNTGELFF.

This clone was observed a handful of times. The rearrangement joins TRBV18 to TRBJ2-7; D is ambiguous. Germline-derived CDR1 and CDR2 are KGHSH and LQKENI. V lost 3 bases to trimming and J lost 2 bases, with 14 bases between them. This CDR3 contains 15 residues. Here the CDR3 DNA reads TGTGCCAGCTCACCTTTCACCAGTATCGCCTACGAGCAGTACTTC. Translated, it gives CASSPFTSIAYEQYF.

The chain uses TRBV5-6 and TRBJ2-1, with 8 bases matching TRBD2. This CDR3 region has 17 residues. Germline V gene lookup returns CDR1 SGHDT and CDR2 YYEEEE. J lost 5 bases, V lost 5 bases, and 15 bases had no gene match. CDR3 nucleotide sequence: TGTGCCAGCAGTCAGCTCGCCGCAGCGGGAGTAAACAATGAGCAGTTCTTC. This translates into CASSQLAAAGVNNEQFF.

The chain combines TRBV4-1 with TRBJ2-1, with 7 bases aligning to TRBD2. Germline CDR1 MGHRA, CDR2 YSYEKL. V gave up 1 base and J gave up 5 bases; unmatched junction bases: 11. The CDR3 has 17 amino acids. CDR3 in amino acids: CASSQVVSSGANNEQFF. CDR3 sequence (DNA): TGCGCCAGCAGCCAAGTGGTATCGAGCGGGGCCAACAATGAGCAGTTCTTC.

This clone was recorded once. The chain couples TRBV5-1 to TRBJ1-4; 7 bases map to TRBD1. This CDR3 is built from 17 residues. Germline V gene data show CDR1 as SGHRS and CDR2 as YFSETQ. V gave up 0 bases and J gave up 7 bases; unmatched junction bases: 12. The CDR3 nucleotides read TGCGCCAGCAGCTTGGGGTATAGCGGGGACAGAGGTGAAAAACTGTTTTTT. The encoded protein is CASSLGYSGDRGEKLFF.

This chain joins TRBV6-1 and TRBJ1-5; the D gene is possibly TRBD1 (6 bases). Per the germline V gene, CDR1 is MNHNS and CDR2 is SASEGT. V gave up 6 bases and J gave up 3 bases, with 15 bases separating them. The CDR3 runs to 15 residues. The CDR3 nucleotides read TGTGCCAGCAGCGTATTTACAGGGCCCAATCAGCCCCAGCATTTT. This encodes CASSVFTGPNQPQHF.

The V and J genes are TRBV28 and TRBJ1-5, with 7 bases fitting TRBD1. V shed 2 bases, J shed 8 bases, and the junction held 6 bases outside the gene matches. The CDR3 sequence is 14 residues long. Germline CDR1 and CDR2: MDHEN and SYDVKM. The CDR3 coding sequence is TGTGCCAGCAGTTTACGGCAGGGGGTCAAGCCCCAGCATTTT. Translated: CASSLRQGVKPQHF. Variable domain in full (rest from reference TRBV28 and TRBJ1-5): DVKVTQSSRYLVKRTGEKVFLECVQDMDHENMFWYRQDPGLGLRLIYFSYDVKMKEKGDIPEGYSVSREKKERFSLILESASTNQTSMYLCASSLRQGVKPQHFGDGTRLSIL.

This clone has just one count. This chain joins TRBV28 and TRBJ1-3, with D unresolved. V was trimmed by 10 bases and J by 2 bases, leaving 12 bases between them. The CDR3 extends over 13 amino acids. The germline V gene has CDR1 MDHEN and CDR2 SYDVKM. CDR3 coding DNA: TGTGCCACTGGGTTACTGACTGGAAACACCATATATTTT. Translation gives CATGLLTGNTIYF.

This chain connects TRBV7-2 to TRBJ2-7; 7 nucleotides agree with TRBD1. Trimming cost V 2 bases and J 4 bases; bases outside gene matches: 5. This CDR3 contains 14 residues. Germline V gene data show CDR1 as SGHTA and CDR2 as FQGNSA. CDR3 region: CASSLLGQIYEQYF. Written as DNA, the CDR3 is TGTGCCAGCAGCTTACTGGGACAGATATACGAGCAGTACTTC. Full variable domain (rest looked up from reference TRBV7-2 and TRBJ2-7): GAGVSQSPSNKVTEKGKDVELRCDPISGHTALYWYRQSLGQGLEFLIYFQGNSAPDKSGLPSDRFSAERTGGSVSTLTIQRTQQEDSAVYLCASSLLGQIYEQYFGPGTRLTVT.

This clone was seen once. CDR3 nucleotide sequence: TGTGCCAGCAGCTTAGAGTTAAACTACAATGAGCAGTTCTTC. Its protein product is CASSLELNYNEQFF. The chain recombines TRBV7-2 with TRBJ2-1; D is ambiguous. V lost 1 base and J lost 3, with 7 bases in between. There are 14 residues in the CDR3. Looked up from germline, CDR1 is SGHTA and CDR2 is FQGNSA.

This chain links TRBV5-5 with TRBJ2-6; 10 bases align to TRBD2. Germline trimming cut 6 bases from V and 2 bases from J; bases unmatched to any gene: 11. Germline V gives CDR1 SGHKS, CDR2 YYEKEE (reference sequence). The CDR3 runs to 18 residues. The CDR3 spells CASITDLAGVAGANVLTF. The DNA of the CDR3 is TGTGCCAGCATCACCGATCTAGCGGGAGTGGCTGGGGCCAACGTCCTGACTTTC.

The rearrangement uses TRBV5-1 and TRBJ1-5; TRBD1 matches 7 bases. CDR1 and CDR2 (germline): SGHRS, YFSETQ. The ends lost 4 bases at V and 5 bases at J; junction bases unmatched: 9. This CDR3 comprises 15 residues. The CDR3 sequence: CASSAHPGGDQPQHF. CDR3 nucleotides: TGCGCCAGCAGCGCCCACCCAGGGGGAGATCAGCCCCAGCATTTT.

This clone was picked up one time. CDR3: CASSLLGAPYEQYF. The CDR3 DNA sequence: TGTGCCAGCAGTTTATTAGGGGCGCCCTACGAGCAGTACTTC. V usage is TRBV28 and J usage is TRBJ2-7, with D possibly being TRBD1 (5 bases). Germline CDR1 is MDHEN and CDR2 is SYDVKM. Trimming removed 1 base from V and 2 bases from J, with 9 bases in between. The CDR3 loop spans 14 amino acids.

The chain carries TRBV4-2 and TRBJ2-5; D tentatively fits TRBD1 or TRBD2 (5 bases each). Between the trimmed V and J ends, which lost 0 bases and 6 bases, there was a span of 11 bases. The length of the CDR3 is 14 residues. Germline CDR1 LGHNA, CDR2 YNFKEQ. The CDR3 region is CASSQERDLQTQYF. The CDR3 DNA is TGTGCCAGCAGCCAAGAACGGGACCTTCAGACCCAGTACTTC.

CDR3 region: CASSLGRAVYEQYF. In DNA form, the CDR3 reads TGTGCCAGCAGCTTAGGGCGGGCGGTATACGAGCAGTACTTC. This chain connects TRBV7-8 to TRBJ2-7, with D tentatively TRBD2 (5 bases). The CDR3 totals 14 residues. In germline, CDR1 is SGHVS, CDR2 FQNEAQ. The V and J ends lost 1 base and 4 bases respectively, with 11 bases between them.

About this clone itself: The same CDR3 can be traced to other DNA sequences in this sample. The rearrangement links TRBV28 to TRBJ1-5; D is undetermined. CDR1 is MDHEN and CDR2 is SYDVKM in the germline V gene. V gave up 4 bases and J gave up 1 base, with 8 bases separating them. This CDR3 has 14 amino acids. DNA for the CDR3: TGTGCCAGCAGTTCCCTGGGGAGCAATCAGCCCCAGCATTTT. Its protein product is CASSSLGSNQPQHF.

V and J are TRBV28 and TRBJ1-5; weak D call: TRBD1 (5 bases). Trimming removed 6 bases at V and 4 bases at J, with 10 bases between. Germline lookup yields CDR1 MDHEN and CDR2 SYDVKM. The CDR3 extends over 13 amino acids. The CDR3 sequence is CASRGDLNQPQHF. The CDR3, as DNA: TGTGCCAGCAGGGGGGACCTGAATCAGCCCCAGCATTTT.

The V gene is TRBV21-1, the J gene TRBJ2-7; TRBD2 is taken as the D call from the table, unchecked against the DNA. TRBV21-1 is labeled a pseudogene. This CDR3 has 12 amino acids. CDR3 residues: CATSGSGYEQYF. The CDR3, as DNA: TGTGCCACCTCGGGTAGCGGCTACGAGCAGTACTTC.

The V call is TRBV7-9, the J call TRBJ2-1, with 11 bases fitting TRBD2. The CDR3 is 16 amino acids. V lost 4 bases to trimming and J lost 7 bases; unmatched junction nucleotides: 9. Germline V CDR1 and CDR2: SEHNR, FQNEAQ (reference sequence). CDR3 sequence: CASSSGSLAGVNEQFF. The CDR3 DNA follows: TGTGCCAGCAGCTCTGGGTCACTAGCGGGAGTGAATGAGCAGTTCTTC.

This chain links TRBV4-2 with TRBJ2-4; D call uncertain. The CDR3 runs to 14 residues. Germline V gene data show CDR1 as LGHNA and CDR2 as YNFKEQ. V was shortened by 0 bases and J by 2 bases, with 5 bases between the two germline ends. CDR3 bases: TGTGCCAGCAGCCAAGATCTGACCAAAAACATTCAGTACTTC. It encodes CASSQDLTKNIQYF.

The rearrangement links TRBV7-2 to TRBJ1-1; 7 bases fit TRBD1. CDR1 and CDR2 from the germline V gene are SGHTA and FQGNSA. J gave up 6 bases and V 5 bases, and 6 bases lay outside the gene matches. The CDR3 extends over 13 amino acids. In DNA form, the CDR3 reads TGTGCCAGCAGCCCATCCCAGGGGGCTGAAGCTTTCTTT. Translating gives CASSPSQGAEAFF.

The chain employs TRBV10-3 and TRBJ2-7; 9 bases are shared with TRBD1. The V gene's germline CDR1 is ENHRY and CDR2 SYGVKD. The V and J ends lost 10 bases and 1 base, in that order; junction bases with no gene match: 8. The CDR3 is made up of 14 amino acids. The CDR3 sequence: CATLGGTGSYEQYF. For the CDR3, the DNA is TGTGCCACTCTGGGCGGGACAGGGTCCTACGAGCAGTACTTC.

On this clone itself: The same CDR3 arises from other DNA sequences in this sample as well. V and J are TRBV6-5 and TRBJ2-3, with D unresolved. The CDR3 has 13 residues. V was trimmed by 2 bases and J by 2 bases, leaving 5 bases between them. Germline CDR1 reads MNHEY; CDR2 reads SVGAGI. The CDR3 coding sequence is TGTGCCAGCAGTTACGCTCACACAGATACGCAGTATTTT. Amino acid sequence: CASSYAHTDTQYF.